This T cell receptor (beta chain) derives from a study of response to subunit inactivated influenza vaccine. Overall study results and limits: Few new T cells, the authors suggested, are recruited by each seasonal influenza vaccination.

TCRdb redid the calling of the RT-PCR reads with MiXCR, one entry per CDR3 protein. Of over 400,000 distinct CDR3 sequences listed, around 13% were seen once; the top ten hold around 13%. In regard to this clonotype: Its antigen is undetermined.

Trimming took off 2 bases at V and 7 bases at J, with 11 bases between the two ends. Germline assignment: CDR1 SGHVS and CDR2 FQNEAQ. The CDR3 is 13 residues long. The genes are TRBV7-8 and TRBJ1-2; D gene uncertain. This sequence was found in a man aged 50 to 60 who received an inactivated influenza vaccine. The specimen comprised PBMCs from blood, sampled roughly 46 days after vaccination. The CDR3 sequence is CASSLLPPSGYTF. CDR3 sequence (DNA): TGTGCCAGCAGCTTACTCCCCCCATCTGGCTACACCTTC.